Presented here are 30 T cell receptor beta chains from one specimen sequenced in a study of blood T cell repertoires in COVID-19. The assay was immunoSEQ multiplex PCR, and TCRdb's table has in-frame clones only and misses some. The sample lists roughly 52,000 clones; 89% were seen once. Sequenced: peripheral blood. Every receptor here comes from a woman aged 80 or over with acute or convalescent COVID-19.

This rearrangement joins TRBV30 to TRBJ2-7; TRBD1 matches at 8 bases. The germline CDR1 and CDR2 sequences are GTSNPN and SVGIG (reference sequence). After removal of 5 bases from V and 1 base from J, the junction contained 1 base not matched to a gene. The CDR3 consists of 12 residues. CDR3 nucleotide sequence: TGTGCCTGGGGGACAGGTTCCTACGAGCAGTACTTC. It specifies CAWGTGSYEQYF.

This clone appeared a single time. V and J are TRBV4-1 and TRBJ1-2; perhaps TRBD1 as D (5 bases). The CDR3 covers 14 residues. From germline, CDR1 is MGHRA and CDR2 YSYEKL. The V and J ends lost 2 bases and 5 bases respectively, with 12 bases between them. CDR3 nucleotides: TGCGCCAGCAGCCAACAGGGAACCTCATATGGCTACACCTTC. Protein: CASSQQGTSYGYTF.

In its sample, this clone was seen once. The V gene is TRBV25-1, the J gene TRBJ2-1; a weak D match, TRBD2 (6 bases). The V gene's germline CDR1 is MGHDK and CDR2 SYGVNS. V dropped 4 bases and J dropped 10 bases, with 14 bases sitting between them. The CDR3 is 13 amino acids. The CDR3 nucleotides read TGTGCCAGCAGTGGGATAGCGGCAGCCGAGCAGTTCTTC. Its translation is CASSGIAAAEQFF.

V usage is TRBV10-3 and J usage is TRBJ1-2; a weak D match, TRBD1 (6 bases). The CDR3 runs to 17 residues. Germline values: CDR1 ENHRY, CDR2 SYGVKD. The ends were cut back, 3 bases at V and 0 bases at J, with 17 bases in the middle. CDR3 in amino acids: CAISDIRGGGANYGYTF. The CDR3 nucleotides read TGTGCCATCAGTGACATCAGGGGAGGGGGAGCTAACTATGGCTACACCTTC.

The chain has TRBV12-3 or TRBV12-4 and TRBJ2-2; D is ambiguous. This CDR3 is built from 13 residues. Trimming stripped 5 bases from V and 5 bases from J, with 9 bases between. The CDR3 region is CASSLRQTGELFF. CDR3 bases: TGTGCCAGCAGTCTCAGACAAACCGGGGAGCTGTTTTTT.

The genes are TRBV7-2 and TRBJ1-5; no clear D. V was clipped by 1 base and J by 0 bases, with 10 bases between them. The CDR3 consists of 16 residues. CDR1 is SGHTA, CDR2 FQGNSA, per germline. This chain's CDR3 is CASSLVGGNSNQPQHF. In DNA form, the CDR3 reads TGTGCCAGCAGCTTAGTCGGAGGGAATAGCAATCAGCCCCAGCATTTT.

The chain combines TRBV7-9 with TRBJ2-4; TRBD2 aligns across 8 bases. The CDR3 runs to 15 residues. The V gene end was trimmed by 5 bases and the J gene end by 0 bases; junction bases not matched to a gene: 3. Germline assignment: CDR1 SEHNR and CDR2 FQNEAQ (reference sequence). The CDR3 DNA sequence: TGTGCCAGCAGCCTCGGGGGGGTAGCCAAAAACATTCAGTACTTC. Amino acids: CASSLGGVAKNIQYF.

The genes are TRBV6-5 and TRBJ2-7; maybe TRBD1 (5 bases). V lost 5 bases to trimming and J lost 0 bases, with 11 bases between them. CDR1 and CDR2 (germline): MNHEY, SVGAGI. CDR3 size: 14 residues. CDR3 nucleotides: TGTGCCAGCAGTCGAGCTCAGGGCTCCTACGAGCAGTACGTC. Translating it yields CASSRAQGSYEQYV.

The chain has TRBV28 and TRBJ1-1; D ambiguous. Germline V gene lookup returns CDR1 MDHEN and CDR2 SYDVKM. Trimming pared 3 bases from V and 1 base from J, leaving 3 bases between. The CDR3 covers 12 residues. The CDR3 protein is CASSLRNTEAFF. The CDR3 nucleotides are TGTGCCAGCAGTTTGCGGAACACTGAAGCTTTCTTT.

The chain recombines TRBV6-1 with TRBJ1-1; D gene ambiguous. The CDR3 loop spans 15 amino acids. The germline V gene has CDR1 MNHNS and CDR2 SASEGT. V shed 0 bases and J shed 6 bases, with 14 bases lying between them. In nucleotides, the CDR3 is TGTGCCAGCAGTGAAGCCTGGGTGCCGGCGGCTGAAGCTTTCTTT. This encodes CASSEAWVPAAEAFF.

The J gene is TRBJ1-6, the V gene TRBV28, with D perhaps matching TRBD1 (5 bases). Trimming stripped 7 bases from V and 6 bases from J, with 16 bases between. CDR1 MDHEN and CDR2 SYDVKM come from the germline V gene. CDR3 size: 15 residues. This CDR3 is CASKGRTSSNSPLHF. The CDR3 DNA reads as TGTGCCAGCAAGGGGCGGACCTCCAGTAATTCACCCCTCCACTTT.

V and J are TRBV7-6 and TRBJ2-2; no clear D. Trimming took off 3 bases at V and 1 base at J, with 3 bases between the two ends. Germline-derived CDR1 and CDR2 are SGHVS and FNYEAQ. The CDR3 has 13 residues. CDR3 sequence: CASSFLNTGELFF. The DNA of the CDR3 is TGTGCCAGCAGCTTCCTGAACACCGGGGAGCTGTTTTTT.

The V call is TRBV6-5, the J call TRBJ2-2, with D possibly matching TRBD1 (5 bases). The CDR3 covers 15 residues. Germline loops: CDR1 MNHEY, CDR2 SVGAGI. V was pared by 7 bases and J by 10 bases, with 22 bases between. This CDR3 is CASNLFKQESVELFF. In DNA, the CDR3 is TGTGCCAGCAACCTCTTTAAACAGGAATCGGTGGAGCTGTTTTTT.

The V and J genes are TRBV7-9 and TRBJ1-3, with D possibly matching TRBD1 (6 bases). Trimming removed 5 bases from V and 3 bases from J, with 14 bases in between. The CDR3 contains 15 residues. Germline V lookup: CDR1 SEHNR, CDR2 FQNEAQ (reference sequence). CDR3 protein: CASSKGVLVGNTIYF. In nucleotides, the CDR3 is TGTGCCAGCAGCAAGGGGGTTCTCGTTGGAAACACCATATATTTT.

This rearrangement joins TRBV28 to TRBJ1-6; 7 nucleotides line up with TRBD1. The CDR3 loop spans 14 amino acids. Germline V gene sequence: CDR1 MDHEN, CDR2 SYDVKM. The J segment lost 8 bases and the V segment lost 2 bases, leaving 3 bases of the junction unmatched. The CDR3 loop is CASSLRDRDSPLHF. The CDR3 DNA is TGTGCCAGCAGTTTACGGGACAGAGATTCACCCCTCCACTTT.

The chain carries TRBV19 and TRBJ1-5; 11 bases agree with TRBD1. This CDR3 has 20 amino acids. J gave up 5 bases and V 4 bases, and 19 bases lay outside the gene matches. CDR1 and CDR2 from the germline V gene are LNHDA and SQIVND (reference sequence). DNA for the CDR3: TGTGCCAGTAGTAACCCACCAGGGACAGGGGGTAAGGGAGTAGATCAGCCCCAGCATTTT. It is translated as CASSNPPGTGGKGVDQPQHF. The full variable domain, rest sourced from reference TRBV19 and TRBJ1-5, is DGGITQSPKYLFRKEGQNVTLSCEQNLNHDAMYWYRQDPGQGLRLIYYSQIVNDFQKGDIAEGYSVSREKKESFPLTVTSAQKNPTAFYLCASSNPPGTGGKGVDQPQHFGDGTRLSIL.

The rearrangement joins TRBV5-4 to TRBJ2-2, with 8 positions matching TRBD1. CDR1 is SGHNT and CDR2 is YYREEE in the germline V gene (reference sequence). The CDR3 covers 16 residues. Trimming at V came to 4 bases and at J to 4 bases, leaving 9 bases not matched to a gene. The CDR3 bases are TGTGCCAGCAGCCCAGGGGGCACCGTGGGCACCGGGGAGCTGTTTTTT. It yields the protein CASSPGGTVGTGELFF.

CDR3 loop: CASSPLQGEETQYF. CDR3 sequence (DNA): TGTGCCAGCTCACCACTACAGGGAGAAGAGACCCAGTACTTC. V usage is TRBV18 and J usage is TRBJ2-5; tentative D call: TRBD1 (6 bases). Germline V gives CDR1 KGHSH, CDR2 LQKENI. V was shortened by 1 base and J by 3 bases, with 9 bases between the two germline ends. The CDR3 length is 14 residues. Full variable domain (outside the CDR3, taken from reference TRBV18 and TRBJ2-5): NAGVMQNPRHLVRRRGQEARLRCSPMKGHSHVYWYRQLPEEGLKFMVYLQKENIIDESGMPKERFSAEFPKEGPSILRIQQVVRGDSAAYFCASSPLQGEETQYFGPGTRLLVL.

This chain's CDR3 is CASRERGGADTQYF. The CDR3 bases are TGTGCCAGCAGAGAGCGGGGCGGGGCAGATACGCAGTATTTT. The chain employs TRBV28 and TRBJ2-3, with 7 bases lining up with TRBD2. V was clipped by 6 bases and J by 4 bases; unmatched bases: 7. The CDR3 contains 14 residues. Germline CDR1 is MDHEN and CDR2 is SYDVKM.

The chain joins TRBV19 to TRBJ1-5; a possible D gene is TRBD1 (5 bases). Trimming pared 5 bases from V and 0 bases from J, leaving 14 bases between. The CDR3 length is 16 residues. The germline gives CDR1 LNHDA, CDR2 SQIVND (reference sequence). The CDR3 DNA follows: TGTGCCAGTAGTCCCCGGACACCGTATAGCAATCAGCCCCAGCATTTT. It yields the protein CASSPRTPYSNQPQHF.

This sequence joins TRBV19 and TRBJ2-2, with TRBD2 identical over 7 bases. This CDR3 region has 16 residues. Germline V CDR1 and CDR2: LNHDA, SQIVND (reference sequence). V was clipped by 6 bases and J by 7 bases; unmatched bases: 14. The DNA of the CDR3 is TGTGCCAGTAGGGAGGCCGGGACTAACAGTGGCGGGGAGCTGTTTTTT. It yields the protein CASREAGTNSGGELFF.

The CDR3 spells CASTKQGSGQPQHF. The CDR3 region has the DNA TGTGCCAGCACCAAGCAGGGTTCAGGGCAGCCCCAGCATTTT. The chain couples TRBV6-6 to TRBJ1-5, with D perhaps TRBD1 (5 bases). Germline V CDR1 and CDR2: MNHNY, SVGAGI (reference sequence). CDR3 length equals 14 residues. Deletions cut 7 bases from V and 7 bases from J, with 17 bases between.

This chain uses TRBV29-1 with TRBJ1-2; 10 bases line up with TRBD1. V lost 6 bases to trimming and J lost 7 bases; unmatched junction nucleotides: 5. Germline V gives CDR1 SQVTM, CDR2 ANQGSEA. The CDR3 is 12 amino acids. This CDR3 is CSVPDRGFGYTF. The CDR3, as DNA: TGCAGCGTCCCGGACAGGGGGTTTGGCTACACCTTC.

This clone was found once. The chain carries TRBV3-1 (or the pseudogene TRBV3-2) and TRBJ2-1; D may be TRBD2 (7 bases). The CDR3 runs to 16 residues. Germline CDR1 LGHDT, CDR2 YNNKEL (reference sequence). Trimming took off 0 bases at V and 4 bases at J, with 13 bases between the two ends. The CDR3 DNA reads TGTGCCAGCAGCCAAGAAAGGCGGGGGCGATACAATGAGCAGTTCTTC. Protein: CASSQERRGRYNEQFF.

The rearrangement uses TRBV5-6 and TRBJ2-1, with D perhaps TRBD2 (6 bases). This CDR3 spans 13 amino acids. Germline CDR1 reads SGHDT; CDR2 reads YYEEEE. Trimming removed 3 bases at V and 6 bases at J, with 10 bases between. CDR3 bases: TGTGCCAGCAGCTGGGGGGTGGGCAATGAGCAGTTCTTC. Protein sequence: CASSWGVGNEQFF.

This rearrangement joins TRBV7-9 to TRBJ1-4; D uncertain. The germline CDR1 and CDR2 sequences are SEHNR and FQNEAQ (reference sequence). This CDR3 contains 16 residues. V shed 3 bases and J shed 3 bases, with 14 bases lying between them. In DNA, the CDR3 is TGTGCCAGCAGCTTTAGCAGCCCCGCCGCTAATGAAAAACTGTTTTTT. Translation: CASSFSSPAANEKLFF. Full variable domain (missing parts from reference TRBV7-9 and TRBJ1-4): DTGVSQNPRHKITKRGQNVTFRCDPISEHNRLYWYRQTLGQGPEFLTYFQNEAQLEKSRLLSDRFSAERPKGSFSTLEIQRTEQGDSAMYLCASSFSSPAANEKLFFGSGTQLSVL.

The chain joins TRBV5-1 to TRBJ1-2, with TRBD1 identical over 7 bases. The germline CDR1 and CDR2 sequences are SGHRS and YFSETQ. After removal of 4 bases from V and 2 bases from J, the junction contained 8 bases not matched to a gene. The CDR3 is 15 residues long. CDR3 amino acids: CASSPPGQQNYGYTF. The DNA for the CDR3 is TGCGCCAGCAGCCCACCGGGACAGCAGAACTATGGCTACACCTTC.

This clone appeared a single time. V usage is TRBV18 and J usage is TRBJ1-3, with D hard to call. CDR1 and CDR2 (germline): KGHSH, LQKENI. Trimming took off 1 base at V and 0 bases at J, with 10 bases between the two ends. The CDR3 is made up of 16 amino acids. In nucleotides, the CDR3 is TGTGCCAGCTCACCACTTGGAGGGAGCTCTGGAAACACCATATATTTT. As protein: CASSPLGGSSGNTIYF.

The gene calls are TRBV7-8 and TRBJ2-3; tentative D call: TRBD1 (5 bases). This CDR3 has 16 amino acids. V lost 5 bases to trimming and J lost 4 bases, with 19 bases between them. CDR1 and CDR2 from the germline V gene are SGHVS and FQNEAQ. The CDR3 DNA reads as TGTGCCAGCAGCCCCTGGGGCCAGTCTCTGCCAGATACGCAGTATTTT. Protein: CASSPWGQSLPDTQYF. Combining the CDR3 with reference TRBV7-8 and TRBJ2-3 gives the whole variable domain GAGVSQSPRYKVAKRGQDVALRCDPISGHVSLFWYQQALGQGPEFLTYFQNEAQLDKSGLPSDRFFAERPEGSVSTLKIQRTQQEDSAVYLCASSPWGQSLPDTQYFGPGTRLTVL.

This rearrangement joins TRBV5-8 to TRBJ2-3, with D possibly TRBD2 on 7 matching bases. CDR3 length: 14 residues. Trimming shortened V by 2 bases and J by 8 bases, and 15 bases separated the two germline ends. Per germline, CDR1 SGHTS and CDR2 YDEGEE. The CDR3 reads CASSLSGAGATQYF. Written as DNA, the CDR3 is TGTGCCAGCAGCTTATCGGGGGCGGGAGCTACGCAGTATTTT.